This entry concerns a single T cell receptor (beta chain). Original processing notes: Amplification of reference gene primers was used by the study to estimate nucleated cell counts. Produced via immunoSEQ multiplex PCR; TCRdb's table is partial and in-frame only. From that table come the V and J calls and clone size; the DNA was used to work out D and trimming. The table has about 98,000 clones, 65% to 85% seen once. This sample is drawn from a study of blood T cell repertoires in COVID-19. Looking at the study overall: The United States, Italy and Spain supplied acute and convalescent COVID-19 samples. Nucleic acid was either cDNA or gDNA, and it came from T cells, B-cell-depleted T cells, or PBMCs.

Germline V gene sequence: CDR1 MNHEY, CDR2 SVGAGI. V was trimmed by 8 bases and J by 8 bases, leaving 21 bases between them. The CDR3 spans 14 residues. V gene TRBV6-5 combines with J gene TRBJ1-2; the D gene is possibly TRBD1 (5 bases). Source material: peripheral blood. The clonotype was recovered from a woman aged 80 or older with acute or convalescent COVID-19. The CDR3 loop reads CASQRGSPSGGYTF. Here the CDR3 DNA reads TGTGCCAGCCAAAGGGGATCCCCAAGTGGGGGCTACACCTTC.